The rows below give T cell receptor beta chains drawn from one sample of a study of T-cell reconstitution after alpha-beta-depleted transplantation in children. TCRdb re-called the PCR reads with MiXCR, one entry per CDR3 protein. The sample records approximately 510,000 distinct CDR3 sequences, around 19% being singletons. The specimen was PBMCs from the stem cell graft donor, collected from the stem cell graft. These receptors came from a human donor who donated a stem cell graft to a child with acute lymphoblastic leukemia. Both conserved end residues are part of each CDR3. Each record gives: V gene, clone size, J gene, D gene, CDR3 protein, CDR3 DNA. The D gene is left open where the match is weak. The size field is filled for only some rows; it gives once, few, many or a size class.

TRBV15	few	TRBJ2-1	TRBD2	CATSGPLAGGRNNSF	TGTGCCACCAGCGGCCCACTAGCGGGAGGGAGAAATAACTCCTTC
TRBV12-3/TRBV12-4	few	TRBJ2-2	-	CASRRTLSNTGELFF	TGTGCCAGCAGACGGACACTTTCGAACACCGGGGAGCTGTTTTTT
TRBV27	-	TRBJ2-2	TRBD1	CASGGQVNTGELFF	TGTGCCAGCGGGGGACAGGTTAACACCGGGGAGCTGTTTTTT
TRBV12-3/TRBV12-4	few	TRBJ1-4	-	CASSPQPSTNEKLFF	TGTGCCAGCAGTCCTCAGCCTTCAACTAATGAAAAACTGTTTTTT
TRBV3-1	-	TRBJ2-1	TRBD1	CASSGWGQGTYNEQFF	TGTGCCAGCAGCGGCTGGGGACAGGGGACCTACAATGAGCAGTTCTTC
TRBV13	few	TRBJ2-2	-	CASSLGWSPNTGELFF	TGTGCCAGCAGCCTGGGGTGGTCGCCGAACACCGGGGAGCTGTTTTTT
TRBV2	-	TRBJ2-3	-	CASTRWLGDTQYF	TGTGCCAGCACACGATGGCTGGGAGATACGCAGTATTTT
TRBV6-1	-	TRBJ2-7	TRBD1	CASSRQGSFYEQYF	TGTGCCAGCAGCCGACAGGGAAGCTTCTACGAGCAGTACTTC
TRBV5-1	few	TRBJ2-7	-	CASSLGTSPYEQYF	TGCGCCAGCAGCTTGGGGACCTCACCCTACGAGCAGTACTTC
TRBV25-1	few	TRBJ2-1	-	CASSEPVSSSYNEQFF	TGTGCCAGCAGTGAACCCGTATCTAGCTCCTACAATGAGCAGTTCTTC
TRBV4-1	few	TRBJ2-5	-	CASSQEEETQYF	TGCGCCAGCAGCCAAGAGGAAGAGACCCAGTACTTC
TRBV2	few	TRBJ2-1	TRBD2	CASSEGGSSYNEQFF	TGTGCCAGCAGTGAGGGCGGGAGCTCCTACAATGAGCAGTTCTTC
TRBV29-1	-	TRBJ1-2	-	CSVVEGGGYTF	TGCAGCGTTGTTGAGGGGGGCGGCTACACCTTC
TRBV5-1	-	TRBJ2-6	-	CASSLVGEANVLTF	TGCGCCAGCAGCTTGGTCGGGGAAGCCAACGTCCTGACTTTC
TRBV29-1	few	TRBJ2-7	-	CSVDMGPYEQYF	TGCAGCGTTGACATGGGGCCCTACGAGCAGTACTTC
TRBV6-5	-	TRBJ1-5	TRBD1	CASSLTGYPPQPQHF	TGTGCCAGCAGTTTGACAGGGTATCCGCCTCAGCCCCAGCATTTT
TRBV2	-	TRBJ2-1	-	CASLLEGSSYNEQFF	TGTGCCAGCCTCCTCGAAGGGAGCTCCTACAATGAGCAGTTCTTC
TRBV7-6	few	TRBJ2-7	-	CASSLEGYRAAYEQYF	TGTGCCAGCAGCTTAGAGGGCTACCGGGCCGCCTACGAGCAGTACTTC
TRBV4-2	few	TRBJ2-1	-	CASSQASLAVADYNEQFF	TGTGCCAGCAGCCAAGCGTCCCTAGCAGTCGCGGATTACAATGAGCAGTTCTTC